A selection of T cell receptor beta chains follows, all from one sample in a study of blood T cells in healthy people across ages. TCRdb fed the 5' RACE reads into MiXCR, producing one record per CDR3 protein. The table lists fewer than 950,000 distinct CDR3 sequences, 53% of them singletons, with around 40% in the top ten. The sequencing sample was made of blood. These receptors originate from a man at least 80 years old in good health. CDR3s include the opening cysteine and the closing phenylalanine or tryptophan. The order of the fields is J gene, V gene, D gene, CDR3 protein. D genes are given only for firm matches.

>TRBJ1-3|TRBV20-1|TRBD1
CSARGTAGNTIYF
>TRBJ2-4|TRBV2|-
CASYRGWEEQYF
>TRBJ2-7|TRBV3-1|-
CASSQDRSRGLSYNEQYF
>TRBJ1-2|TRBV7-9|-
CASSSPSPGLTAGYTF
>TRBJ2-1|TRBV5-1|TRBD2
CASSSSGSSYNEQFF
>TRBJ1-4|TRBV28|TRBD1
CASSSRQGSEKLFF
>TRBJ2-5|TRBV9|-
CASTPGPDSYQETQYF
>TRBJ2-3|TRBV20-1|TRBD2
CSARDLGSLAGDRRYAYF
>-|TRBV29-1|TRBD1
CSVEEAGTGAGEQYF
>-|TRBV5-1|-
CASSLSRAARGPQETQYF
>TRBJ2-1|TRBV18|TRBD2
CASSPPGTKYNEQFF
>TRBJ1-2|TRBV14|TRBD1
CASSGDRGGLNYGYTF
>TRBJ2-1|TRBV4-1|-
CASSLREGREQFF
>TRBJ2-1|TRBV7-9|-
CASSLALTGNEQFF
>TRBJ2-7|TRBV15|TRBD2
CATSMFGSGGGEQYF
>TRBJ1-4|TRBV5-1|-
CASSLVPGYEKLFF
>TRBJ2-3|TRBV12-5|TRBD2
CASGLTDGTSGARYAYF
>TRBJ1-4|TRBV28|TRBD1
CASSPVDRGTEKLFF
>-|TRBV5-1|-
CASSVATALKTQYF
>TRBJ1-2|TRBV20-1|TRBD1
CSALEGQGAAGYTF
>TRBJ2-2|TRBV29-1|TRBD2
CSVASGGGTGGELFF
>TRBJ2-6|TRBV24-1|TRBD1
CATSGRDRGSGANVLTF
>TRBJ2-3|TRBV20-1|-
CSARGQRGYAYF
>TRBJ2-3|TRBV18|-
CASSPRVDTQYF
>TRBJ1-2|TRBV12-3/TRBV12-4|-
CASSFQEIAGYTF
>TRBJ2-3|TRBV18|-
CASSPRIRGTDTQYF
>TRBJ1-2|TRBV29-1|-
CSDARRARFRGYTF
>TRBJ2-3|TRBV7-2|-
CASSLVWDNRDAYF
>TRBJ2-7|TRBV7-8|TRBD2
CASSPSGRKQYF
>TRBJ2-7|TRBV7-2|-
CASSPDGIGSYEQYF